The 6 T cell receptor beta chains below were found in one sample sequenced in a study of technical replicates of blood from a handful of donors. TCRdb's copy holds only in-frame clones and misses some; the assay was immunoSEQ multiplex PCR. The sample has 82,000 or so clones, around 96% seen once. The specimen sequenced was T cells isolated from PBMCs. The receptors were sampled from a human donor in good health.

In its sample, this clone was seen once. V and J are TRBV4-3 and TRBJ2-1, with a possible D match to TRBD1 (5 bases). CDR1 is LGHNA, CDR2 YSLEER, per germline. V lost 2 bases, J lost 2 bases, and 16 bases lay in between. CDR3 length: 17 amino acids. The CDR3 sequence is CASSQLPDQGTYNEQFF. The DNA for the CDR3 is TGCGCCAGCAGCCAACTCCCCGACCAGGGCACCTACAATGAGCAGTTCTTC.

The rearrangement joins TRBV10-3 to TRBJ2-5; a weak D match, TRBD2 (6 bases). The germline V and J ends were trimmed by 6 bases and 3 bases, with 17 bases remaining between them. The CDR3 contains 15 residues. CDR1 ENHRY and CDR2 SYGVKD come from the germline V gene. CDR3: CAIRDGSGNKETQYF. The CDR3 DNA reads as TGTGCCATCAGGGATGGTAGCGGCAACAAAGAGACCCAGTACTTC.

The chain recombines TRBV6-6 with TRBJ1-3; D unresolved. Germline V gene data show CDR1 as MNHNY and CDR2 as SVGAGI (reference sequence). The CDR3 loop spans 13 amino acids. Trimming took off 6 bases at V and 0 bases at J, with 6 bases between the two ends. DNA for the CDR3: TGTGCCAGCAGCGAGTTCTCTGGAAACACCATATATTTT. This translates into CASSEFSGNTIYF.

The chain joins TRBV15 to TRBJ2-1; 8 bases align to TRBD2. V lost 5 bases and J lost 5; bases outside the gene matches: 2. The germline V gene has CDR1 LNHNV and CDR2 YYDKDF (reference sequence). The CDR3 contains 13 residues. The CDR3 sequence is CATSLLADNEQFF. As DNA, the CDR3 is TGTGCCACCAGCCTACTAGCGGACAATGAGCAGTTCTTC.

The V and J genes are TRBV30 and TRBJ1-2, with D perhaps matching TRBD1 (5 bases). Trimming removed 5 bases at V and 4 bases at J, with 8 bases between. This CDR3 spans 11 amino acids. CDR1 is GTSNPN, CDR2 SVGIG, per germline (reference sequence). In DNA, the CDR3 is TGTGCCTGGTGGGGCACCTATGGCTACACCTTC. This gives the protein CAWWGTYGYTF.

The chain is built from TRBV4-1 and TRBJ2-7; D uncertain. The CDR3 is 13 residues long. Germline CDR1 reads MGHRA; CDR2 reads YSYEKL. Trimming pared 4 bases from V and 3 bases from J, leaving 10 bases between. The CDR3 spells CASSRQMHYEQYF. DNA for the CDR3: TGCGCCAGCAGCCGACAAATGCACTACGAGCAGTACTTC.